The next 3 T cell receptor beta chains were all read from a single sample in a study of CD8 T cells in Susac syndrome. RNA, at about 0.45 to 1 ug, was reverse transcribed with random hexamers. Each CDR3 protein is one row after TCRdb ran MiXCR on the immunoSEQ multiplex PCR reads. The table records 200,000 to 250,000 distinct CDR3 sequences, around 96% of them present only once. Sequenced: CD4+ T cells from PBMCs. These receptors all come from a human donor with multiple sclerosis.

This sequence joins TRBV3-1 and TRBJ2-6; a possible D gene is TRBD2 (6 bases). V lost 0 bases and J 0 bases, leaving 15 bases between the germline ends. The CDR3 has 19 residues. Germline values: CDR1 LGHDT, CDR2 YNNKEL (reference sequence). CDR3 DNA: TGTGCCAGCAGCCAAGATAGTCTAGCGCCCAGCTCTGGGGCCAACGTCCTGACTTTC. Its protein is CASSQDSLAPSSGANVLTF.

The rearrangement joins TRBV3-1 to TRBJ1-5, with D unclear. Trimming removed 0 bases from V and 6 bases from J, with 6 bases in between. The CDR3 consists of 13 residues. From germline, CDR1 is LGHDT and CDR2 YNNKEL (reference sequence). As DNA, the CDR3 is TGTGCCAGCAGCCAAGATCCCGGTCAGCCCCAGCATTTT. It yields the protein CASSQDPGQPQHF.

V and J are TRBV2 and TRBJ1-4; TRBD1 matches 10 bases. This CDR3 has 14 amino acids. Germline trimming cut 6 bases from V and 5 bases from J; bases unmatched to any gene: 3. Germline CDR1 and CDR2: SNHLY and FYNNEI. CDR3 DNA sequence: TGTGCCAGCAGGGTGGACAGGGGGAATGAAAAACTGTTTTTT. Protein product: CASRVDRGNEKLFF.